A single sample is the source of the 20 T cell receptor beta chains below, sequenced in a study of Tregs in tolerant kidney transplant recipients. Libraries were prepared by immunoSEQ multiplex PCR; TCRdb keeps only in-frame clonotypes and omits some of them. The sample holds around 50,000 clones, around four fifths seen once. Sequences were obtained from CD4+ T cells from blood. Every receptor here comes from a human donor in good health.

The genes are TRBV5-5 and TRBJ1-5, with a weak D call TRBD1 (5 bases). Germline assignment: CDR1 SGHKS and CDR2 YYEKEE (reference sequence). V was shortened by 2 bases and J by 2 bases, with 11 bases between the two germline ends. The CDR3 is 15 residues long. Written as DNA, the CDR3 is TGTGCCAGCAGCTTTGGCAGGGATCGCAATCAGCCCCAGCATTTT. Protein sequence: CASSFGRDRNQPQHF.

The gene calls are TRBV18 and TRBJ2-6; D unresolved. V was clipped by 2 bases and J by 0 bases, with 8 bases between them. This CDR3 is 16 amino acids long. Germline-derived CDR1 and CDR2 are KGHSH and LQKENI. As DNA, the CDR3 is TGTGCCAGCTCACCAGTTCCGGTCTCTGGGGCCAACGTCCTGACTTTC. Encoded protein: CASSPVPVSGANVLTF.

The DNA for the CDR3 is TGTGCCAGCAGCCCCCAGGGGGACCGCTCCTACGAGCAGTACTTC. This sequence encodes CASSPQGDRSYEQYF. The J gene is TRBJ2-7, the V gene TRBV5-4, with 7 bases that match TRBD1. CDR1 SGHNT and CDR2 YYREEE come from the germline V gene (reference sequence). The J segment lost 0 bases and the V segment lost 4 bases, leaving 7 bases of the junction unmatched. This CDR3 spans 15 amino acids.

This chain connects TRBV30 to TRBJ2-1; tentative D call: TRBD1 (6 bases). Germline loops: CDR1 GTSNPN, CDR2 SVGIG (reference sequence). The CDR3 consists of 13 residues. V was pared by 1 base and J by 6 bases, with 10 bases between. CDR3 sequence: CAWSGDRLNEQFF. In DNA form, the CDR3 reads TGTGCCTGGAGTGGAGACAGGCTCAATGAGCAGTTCTTC.

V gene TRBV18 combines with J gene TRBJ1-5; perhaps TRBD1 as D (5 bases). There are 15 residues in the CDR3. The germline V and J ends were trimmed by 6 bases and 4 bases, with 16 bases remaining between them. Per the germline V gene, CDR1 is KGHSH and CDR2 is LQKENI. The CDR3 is CASSTRQGPNQPQHF. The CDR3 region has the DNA TGTGCCAGCTCGACAAGGCAGGGCCCGAATCAGCCCCAGCATTTT.

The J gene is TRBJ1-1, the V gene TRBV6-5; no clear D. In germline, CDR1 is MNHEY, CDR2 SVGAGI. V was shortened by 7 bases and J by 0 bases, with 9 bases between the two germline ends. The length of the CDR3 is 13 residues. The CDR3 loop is CASKRGMNTEAFF. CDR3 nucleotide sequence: TGTGCCAGCAAGCGGGGAATGAACACTGAAGCTTTCTTT.

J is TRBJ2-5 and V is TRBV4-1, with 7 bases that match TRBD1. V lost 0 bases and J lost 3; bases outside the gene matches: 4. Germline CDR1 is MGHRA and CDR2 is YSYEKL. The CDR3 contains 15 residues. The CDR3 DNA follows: TGCGCCAGCAGCCAAGATGGAACAGGGGAAGAGACCCAGTACTTC. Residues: CASSQDGTGEETQYF.

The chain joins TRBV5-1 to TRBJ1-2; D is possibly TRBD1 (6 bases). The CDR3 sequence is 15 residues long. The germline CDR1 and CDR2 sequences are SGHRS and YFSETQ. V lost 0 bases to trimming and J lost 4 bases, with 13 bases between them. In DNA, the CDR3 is TGCGCCAGCAGCTTGGCCTCGGTAGGGGGCTATGGCTACACCTTC. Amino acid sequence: CASSLASVGGYGYTF.

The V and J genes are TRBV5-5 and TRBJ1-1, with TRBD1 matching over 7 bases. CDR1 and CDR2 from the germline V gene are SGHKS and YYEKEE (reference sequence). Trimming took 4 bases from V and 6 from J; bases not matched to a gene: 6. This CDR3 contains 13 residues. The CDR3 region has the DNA TGTGCCAGCAGCCCGGGACAGCCCTCTGAAGCTTTCTTT. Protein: CASSPGQPSEAFF.

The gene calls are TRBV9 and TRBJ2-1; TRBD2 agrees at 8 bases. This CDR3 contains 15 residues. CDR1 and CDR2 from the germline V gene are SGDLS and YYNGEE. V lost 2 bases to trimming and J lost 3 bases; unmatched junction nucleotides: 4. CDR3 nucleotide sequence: TGTGCCAGCAGCGTCGGGACTAGGTTCTACAATGAGCAGTTCTTC. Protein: CASSVGTRFYNEQFF.

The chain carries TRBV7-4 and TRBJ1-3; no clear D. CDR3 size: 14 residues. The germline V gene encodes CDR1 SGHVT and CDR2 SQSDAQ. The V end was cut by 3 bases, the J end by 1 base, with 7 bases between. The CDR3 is CASSLMESGNTIYF. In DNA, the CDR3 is TGTGCCAGCAGCTTGATGGAATCTGGAAACACCATATATTTT.

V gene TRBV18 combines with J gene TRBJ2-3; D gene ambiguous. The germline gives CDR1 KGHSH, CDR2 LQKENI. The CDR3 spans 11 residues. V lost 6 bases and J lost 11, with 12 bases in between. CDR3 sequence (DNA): TGTGCCAGCTCCCCCCGGTCGGGGCAGTATTTT. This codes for CASSPRSGQYF.

The CDR3 nucleotides are TGTGCCAGCAGCGTAGAAACTAGCGGGCCCCAAAGGGCAGATACGCAGTATTTT. Amino acid sequence: CASSVETSGPQRADTQYF. This chain links TRBV9 with TRBJ2-3; 9 bases map to TRBD2. The J segment lost 4 bases and the V segment lost 0 bases, leaving 12 bases of the junction unmatched. This CDR3 has 18 residues. Germline CDR1 is SGDLS and CDR2 is YYNGEE.

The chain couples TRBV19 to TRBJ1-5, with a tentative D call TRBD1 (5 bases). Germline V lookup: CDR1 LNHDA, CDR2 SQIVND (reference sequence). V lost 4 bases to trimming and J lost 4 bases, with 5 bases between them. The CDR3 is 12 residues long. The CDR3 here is CASSKGNQPQHF. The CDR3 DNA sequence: TGTGCCAGTAGTAAGGGGAATCAGCCCCAGCATTTT.

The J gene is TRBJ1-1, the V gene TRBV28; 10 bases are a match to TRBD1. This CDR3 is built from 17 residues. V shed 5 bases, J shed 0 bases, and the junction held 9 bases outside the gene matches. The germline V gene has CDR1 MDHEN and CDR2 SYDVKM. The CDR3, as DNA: TGTGCCAGCAGTCTCCCCGGTGGACAGGGGGTGAACACTGAAGCTTTCTTT. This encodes CASSLPGGQGVNTEAFF.

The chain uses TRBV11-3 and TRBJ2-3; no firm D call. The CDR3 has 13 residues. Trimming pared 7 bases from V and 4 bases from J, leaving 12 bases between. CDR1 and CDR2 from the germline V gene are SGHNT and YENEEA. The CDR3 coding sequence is TGTGCCAGCACCCGTGGAAGGGCAGATACGCAGTATTTT. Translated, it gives CASTRGRADTQYF.

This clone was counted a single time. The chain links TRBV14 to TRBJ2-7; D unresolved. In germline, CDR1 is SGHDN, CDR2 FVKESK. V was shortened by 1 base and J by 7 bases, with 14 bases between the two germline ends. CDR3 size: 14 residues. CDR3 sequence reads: CASSQVRSGGEQYF. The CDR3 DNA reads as TGTGCCAGCAGCCAAGTTCGGTCAGGCGGAGAGCAGTACTTC.

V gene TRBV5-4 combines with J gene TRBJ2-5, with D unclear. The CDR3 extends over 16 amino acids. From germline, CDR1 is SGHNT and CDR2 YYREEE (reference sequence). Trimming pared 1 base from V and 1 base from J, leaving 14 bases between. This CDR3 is CASSLFTAAAQETQYF. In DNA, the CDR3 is TGTGCCAGCAGCTTGTTTACTGCGGCCGCCCAAGAGACCCAGTACTTC.

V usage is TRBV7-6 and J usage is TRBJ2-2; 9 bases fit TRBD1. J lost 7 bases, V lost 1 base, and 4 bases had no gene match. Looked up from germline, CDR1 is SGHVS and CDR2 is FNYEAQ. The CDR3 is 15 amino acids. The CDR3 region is CASSLVQGAVGELFF. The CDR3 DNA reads TGTGCCAGCAGCTTAGTACAGGGGGCGGTCGGGGAGCTGTTTTTT. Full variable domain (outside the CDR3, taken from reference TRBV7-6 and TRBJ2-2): GAGVSQSPRYKVTKRGQDVALRCDPISGHVSLYWYRQALGQGPEFLTYFNYEAQQDKSGLPNDRFSAERPEGSISTLTIQRTEQRDSAMYRCASSLVQGAVGELFFGEGSRLTVL.

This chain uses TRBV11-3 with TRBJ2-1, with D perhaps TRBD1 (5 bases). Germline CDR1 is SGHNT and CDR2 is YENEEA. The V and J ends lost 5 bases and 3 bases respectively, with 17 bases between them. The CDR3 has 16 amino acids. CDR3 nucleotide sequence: TGTGCCAGCAGCCTCACGACAGTCGGGCTCTACAATGAGCAGTTCTTC. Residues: CASSLTTVGLYNEQFF.